Here is one T cell receptor beta chain with its context. The PCR contained 60 Vbeta and 13 Jbeta primers. The data were produced by immunoSEQ multiplex PCR, yet TCRdb's version contains in-frame clones alone and is incomplete. The data contain about 120,000 clones, around 70% of them seen just once; the ten biggest clones take up roughly 1.5%. The record originates from a study of cytomegalovirus exposure and HLA in healthy donors. The germline CDR1 and CDR2 sequences are SGHTA and FQGNSA. The CDR3 spans 15 residues. Trimming cost V 1 base and J 6 bases; bases outside gene matches: 6. This sequence joins TRBV7-2 and TRBJ2-3, with 8 bases aligning to TRBD2. The TCR originated in a woman between 18 and 29 years old in good health and CMV-seronegative. Source material: PBMCs. CDR3: CASSLVWRGDDTQYF. The CDR3 nucleotides read TGTGCCAGCAGCTTAGTCTGGCGGGGGGACGATACGCAGTATTTT.